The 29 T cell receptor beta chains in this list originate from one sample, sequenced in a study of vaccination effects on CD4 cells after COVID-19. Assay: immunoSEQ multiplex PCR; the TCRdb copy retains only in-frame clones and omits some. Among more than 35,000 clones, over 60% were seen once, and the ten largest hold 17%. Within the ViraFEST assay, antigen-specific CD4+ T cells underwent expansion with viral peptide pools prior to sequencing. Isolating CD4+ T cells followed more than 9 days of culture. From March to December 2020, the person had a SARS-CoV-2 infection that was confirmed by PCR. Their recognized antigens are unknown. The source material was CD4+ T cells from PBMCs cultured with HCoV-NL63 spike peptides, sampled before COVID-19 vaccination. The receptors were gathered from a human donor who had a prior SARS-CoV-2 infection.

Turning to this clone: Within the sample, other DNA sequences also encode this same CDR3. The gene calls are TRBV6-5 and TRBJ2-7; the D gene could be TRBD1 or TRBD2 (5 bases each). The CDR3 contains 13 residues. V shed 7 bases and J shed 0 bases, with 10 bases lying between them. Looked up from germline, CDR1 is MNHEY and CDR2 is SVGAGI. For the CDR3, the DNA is TGTGCCAGCACTCGGGACCCCTCCTACGAGCAGTACTTC. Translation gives CASTRDPSYEQYF.

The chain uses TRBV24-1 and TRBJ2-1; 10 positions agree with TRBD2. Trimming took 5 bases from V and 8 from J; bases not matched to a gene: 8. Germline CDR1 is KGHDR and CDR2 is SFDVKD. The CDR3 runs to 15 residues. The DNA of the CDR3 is TGTGCCACCAGTGTTGGCTCAGCGGGAGGGCATGAGCAGTTCTTC. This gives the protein CATSVGSAGGHEQFF.

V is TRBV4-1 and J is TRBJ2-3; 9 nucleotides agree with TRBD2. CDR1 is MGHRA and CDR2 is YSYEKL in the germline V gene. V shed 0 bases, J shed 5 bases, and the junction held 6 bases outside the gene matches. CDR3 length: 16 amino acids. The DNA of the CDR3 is TGCGCCAGCAGCCAAGAGTTAGCGGGAGTGAAAGATACGCAGTATTTT. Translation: CASSQELAGVKDTQYF.

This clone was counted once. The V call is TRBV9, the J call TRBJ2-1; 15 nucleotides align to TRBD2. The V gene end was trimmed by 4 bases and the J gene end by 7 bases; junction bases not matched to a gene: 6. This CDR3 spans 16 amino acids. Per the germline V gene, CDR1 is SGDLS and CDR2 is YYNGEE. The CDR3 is CASSNFGLAGGNEQFF. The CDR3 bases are TGTGCCAGCAGCAACTTTGGACTAGCGGGAGGGAATGAGCAGTTCTTC.

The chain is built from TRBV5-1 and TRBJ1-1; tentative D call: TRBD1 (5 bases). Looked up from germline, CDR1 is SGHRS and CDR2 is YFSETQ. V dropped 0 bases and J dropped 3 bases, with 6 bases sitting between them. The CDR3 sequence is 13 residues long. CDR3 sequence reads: CASSLAGDTEAFF. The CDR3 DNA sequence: TGCGCCAGCAGCTTGGCGGGGGACACTGAAGCTTTCTTT.

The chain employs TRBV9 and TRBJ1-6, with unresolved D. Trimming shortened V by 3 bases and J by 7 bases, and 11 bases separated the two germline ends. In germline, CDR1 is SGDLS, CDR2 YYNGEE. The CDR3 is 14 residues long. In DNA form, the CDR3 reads TGTGCCAGCAGCGCACTTTATGGGAATTCACCCCTCCACTTT. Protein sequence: CASSALYGNSPLHF. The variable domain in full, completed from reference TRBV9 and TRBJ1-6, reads DSGVTQTPKHLITATGQRVTLRCSPRSGDLSVYWYQQSLDQGLQFLIQYYNGEERAKGNILERFSAQQFPDLHSELNLSSLELGDSALYFCASSALYGNSPLHFGNGTRLTVT.

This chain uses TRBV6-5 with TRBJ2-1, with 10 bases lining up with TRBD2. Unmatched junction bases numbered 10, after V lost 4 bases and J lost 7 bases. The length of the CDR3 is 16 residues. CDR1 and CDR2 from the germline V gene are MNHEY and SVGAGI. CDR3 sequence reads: CASSLSGGALGNEQFF. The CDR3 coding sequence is TGTGCCAGCAGTTTAAGCGGGGGGGCCCTTGGGAATGAGCAGTTCTTC.

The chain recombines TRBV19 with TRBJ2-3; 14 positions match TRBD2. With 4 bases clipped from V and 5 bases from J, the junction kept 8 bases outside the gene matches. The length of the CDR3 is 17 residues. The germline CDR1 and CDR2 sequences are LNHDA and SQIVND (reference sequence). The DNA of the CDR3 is TGTGCCAGTAGTAAGACTAGCGGGGGGGCCTTCGGAGATACGCAGTATTTT. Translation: CASSKTSGGAFGDTQYF.

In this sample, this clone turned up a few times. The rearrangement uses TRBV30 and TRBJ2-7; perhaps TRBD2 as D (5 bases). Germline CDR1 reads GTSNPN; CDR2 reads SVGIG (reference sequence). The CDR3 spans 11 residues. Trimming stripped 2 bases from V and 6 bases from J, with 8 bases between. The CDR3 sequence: CAWSWESEQYF. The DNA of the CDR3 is TGTGCCTGGAGTTGGGAGAGCGAGCAGTACTTC.

CDR3 amino acids: CASSYRQYGANVLTF. The CDR3 coding sequence is TGTGCCAGCAGTTACCGACAATATGGGGCCAACGTCCTGACTTTC. V usage is TRBV4-2 and J usage is TRBJ2-6, with D hard to call. The V end was cut by 6 bases, the J end by 3 bases, with 12 bases between. This CDR3 region has 15 residues. Germline V gives CDR1 LGHNA, CDR2 YNFKEQ.

CDR3 bases: TGTGCCAGCAGCTTAGACGGGGGAACATGGAATACGCAGTATTTT. This gives the protein CASSLDGGTWNTQYF. This chain uses TRBV7-2 with TRBJ2-3; a possible D gene is TRBD2 (6 bases). The germline V gene has CDR1 SGHTA and CDR2 FQGNSA. The CDR3 totals 15 residues. The V gene lost 1 base and the J gene lost 7 bases, with 15 bases spanning the gap. The variable domain in full, with the rest retrieved from reference TRBV7-2 and TRBJ2-3, is GAGVSQSPSNKVTEKGKDVELRCDPISGHTALYWYRQSLGQGLEFLIYFQGNSAPDKSGLPSDRFSAERTGGSVSTLTIQRTQQEDSAVYLCASSLDGGTWNTQYFGPGTRLTVL.

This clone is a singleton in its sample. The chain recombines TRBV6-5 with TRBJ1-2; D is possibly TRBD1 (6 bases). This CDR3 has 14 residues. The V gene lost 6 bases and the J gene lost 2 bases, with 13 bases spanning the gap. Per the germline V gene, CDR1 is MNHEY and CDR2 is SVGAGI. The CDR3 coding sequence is TGTGCCAGCAGCCCAAGACAGGCCAACTATGGCTACACCTTC. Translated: CASSPRQANYGYTF.

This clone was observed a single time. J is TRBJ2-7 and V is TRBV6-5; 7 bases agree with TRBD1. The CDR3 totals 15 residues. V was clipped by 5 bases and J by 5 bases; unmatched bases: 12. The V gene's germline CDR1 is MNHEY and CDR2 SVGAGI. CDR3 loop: CASSLTGAPPNEQYF. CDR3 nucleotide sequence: TGTGCCAGCAGTCTCACAGGGGCTCCCCCCAACGAGCAGTACTTC.

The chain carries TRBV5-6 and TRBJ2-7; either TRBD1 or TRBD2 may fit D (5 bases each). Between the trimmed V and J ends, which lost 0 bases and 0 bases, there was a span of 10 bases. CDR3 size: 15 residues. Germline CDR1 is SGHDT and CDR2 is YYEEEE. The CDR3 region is CASSLAAGSSYEQYF. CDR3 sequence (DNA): TGTGCCAGCAGCTTGGCGGCAGGGAGCTCCTACGAGCAGTACTTC. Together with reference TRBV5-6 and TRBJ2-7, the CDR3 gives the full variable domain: DAGVTQSPTHLIKTRGQQVTLRCSPKSGHDTVSWYQQALGQGPQFIFQYYEEEERQRGNFPDRFSGHQFPNYSSELNVNALLLGDSALYLCASSLAAGSSYEQYFGPGTRLTVT.

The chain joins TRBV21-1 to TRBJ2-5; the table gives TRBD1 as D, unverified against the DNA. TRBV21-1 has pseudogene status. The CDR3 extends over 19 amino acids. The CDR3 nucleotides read TGTGCCAGCAGCCTCACGACAGGTCGTCTATTTGGTAAACAAGAGACCCAGTACTTC. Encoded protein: CASSLTTGRLFGKQETQYF.

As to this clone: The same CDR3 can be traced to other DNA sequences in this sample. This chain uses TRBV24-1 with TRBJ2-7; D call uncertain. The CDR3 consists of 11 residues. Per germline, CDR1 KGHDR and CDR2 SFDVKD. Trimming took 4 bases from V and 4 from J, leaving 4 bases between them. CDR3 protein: CATSEGYEQYF. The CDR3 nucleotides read TGTGCCACCAGTGAGGGATACGAGCAGTACTTC.

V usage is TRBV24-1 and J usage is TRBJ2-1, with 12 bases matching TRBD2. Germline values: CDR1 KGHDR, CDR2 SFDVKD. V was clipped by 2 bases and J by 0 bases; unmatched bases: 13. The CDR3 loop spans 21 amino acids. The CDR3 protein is CATSDSLAGGPTGGSYNEQFF. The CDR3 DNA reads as TGTGCCACCAGTGATTCCCTAGCGGGAGGGCCAACGGGGGGCTCCTACAATGAGCAGTTCTTC.

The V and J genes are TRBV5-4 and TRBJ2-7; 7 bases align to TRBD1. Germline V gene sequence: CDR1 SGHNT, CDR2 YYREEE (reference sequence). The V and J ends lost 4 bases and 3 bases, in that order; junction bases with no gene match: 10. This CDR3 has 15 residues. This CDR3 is CASSAPGQKDYEQYF. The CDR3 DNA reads TGTGCCAGCAGCGCCCCGGGACAGAAGGACTACGAGCAGTACTTC.

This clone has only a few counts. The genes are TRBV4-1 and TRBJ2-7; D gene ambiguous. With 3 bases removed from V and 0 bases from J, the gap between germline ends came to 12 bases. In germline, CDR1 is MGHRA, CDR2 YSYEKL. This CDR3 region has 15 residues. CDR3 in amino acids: CASSHMASASYEQYF. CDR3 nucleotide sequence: TGCGCCAGCAGCCATATGGCTTCGGCCTCCTACGAGCAGTACTTC.

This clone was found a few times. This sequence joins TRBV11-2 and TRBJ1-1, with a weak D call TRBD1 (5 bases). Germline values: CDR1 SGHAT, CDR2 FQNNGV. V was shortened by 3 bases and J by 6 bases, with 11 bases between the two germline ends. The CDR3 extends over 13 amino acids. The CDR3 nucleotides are TGTGCCAGCAGCTTGTTTGTGGGGGCTGAAGCTTTCTTT. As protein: CASSLFVGAEAFF.

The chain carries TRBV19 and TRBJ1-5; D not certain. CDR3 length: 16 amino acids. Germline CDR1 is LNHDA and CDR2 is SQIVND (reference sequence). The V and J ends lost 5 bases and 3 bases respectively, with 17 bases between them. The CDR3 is CASSPRAGSFNQPQHF. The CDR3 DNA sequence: TGTGCCAGTAGTCCCCGAGCGGGTTCTTTCAATCAGCCCCAGCATTTT.

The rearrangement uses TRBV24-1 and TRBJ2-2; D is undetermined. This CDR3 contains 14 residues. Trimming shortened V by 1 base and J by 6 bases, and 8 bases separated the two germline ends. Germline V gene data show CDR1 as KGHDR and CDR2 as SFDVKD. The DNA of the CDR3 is TGTGCCACCAGTGATTTCCCGGAGTCCGGGGAGCTGTTTTTT. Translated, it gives CATSDFPESGELFF.

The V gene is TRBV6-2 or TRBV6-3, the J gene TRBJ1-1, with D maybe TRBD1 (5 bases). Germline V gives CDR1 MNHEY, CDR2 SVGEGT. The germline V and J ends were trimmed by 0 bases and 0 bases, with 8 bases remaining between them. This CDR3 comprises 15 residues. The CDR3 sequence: CASSYSRTLNTEAFF. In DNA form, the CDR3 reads TGTGCCAGCAGTTACTCAAGGACACTGAACACTGAAGCTTTCTTT.

The CDR3 DNA follows: TGTGCCACCAGCAGAGATAGTCACAATGAGCAGTTCTTC. Translated, it gives CATSRDSHNEQFF. The rearrangement uses TRBV15 and TRBJ2-1; D is unclear. The CDR3 runs to 13 residues. V was trimmed by 0 bases and J by 5 bases, leaving 5 bases between them. Germline V gene sequence: CDR1 LNHNV, CDR2 YYDKDF (reference sequence).

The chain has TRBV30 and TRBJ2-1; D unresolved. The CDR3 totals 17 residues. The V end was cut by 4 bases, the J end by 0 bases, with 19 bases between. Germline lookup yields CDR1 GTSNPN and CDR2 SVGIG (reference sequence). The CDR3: CAWKLHSFISSYNEQFF. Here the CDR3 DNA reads TGTGCCTGGAAGTTGCACAGCTTTATAAGCTCCTACAATGAGCAGTTCTTC.

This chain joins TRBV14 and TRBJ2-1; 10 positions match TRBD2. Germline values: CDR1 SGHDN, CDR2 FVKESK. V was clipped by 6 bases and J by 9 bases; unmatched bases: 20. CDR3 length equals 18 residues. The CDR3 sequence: CASSQSGRAGSSSGEQFF. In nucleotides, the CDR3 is TGTGCCAGCAGTCAGAGCGGGAGGGCCGGATCCTCAAGTGGTGAGCAGTTCTTC.

The CDR3 DNA is TGTGCCAGCAGCCGGACAGGGGGCACCGGGGAGCTGTTTTTT. Protein: CASSRTGGTGELFF. The chain couples TRBV5-6 to TRBJ2-2, with 10 nucleotides matching TRBD1. The CDR3 is 14 amino acids. The trim removed 4 bases at V and 4 bases at J, leaving 1 base unmatched. CDR1 is SGHDT, CDR2 YYEEEE, per germline.

CDR3 nucleotide sequence: TGTGCCAGCAGGCGGGGAACAGGGATTGCAGAGACCCAGTACTTC. Encoded protein: CASRRGTGIAETQYF. V gene TRBV27 combines with J gene TRBJ2-5; either TRBD1 or TRBD2 may fit D (6 bases each). Per germline, CDR1 MNHEY and CDR2 SMNVEV (reference sequence). This CDR3 has 15 amino acids. Trimming pared 6 bases from V and 4 bases from J, leaving 18 bases between.

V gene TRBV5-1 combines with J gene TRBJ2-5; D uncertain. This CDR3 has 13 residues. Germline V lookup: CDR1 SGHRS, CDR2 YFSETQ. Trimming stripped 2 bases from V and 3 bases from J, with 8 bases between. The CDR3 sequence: CASSLGSEETQYF. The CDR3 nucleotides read TGCGCCAGCAGCTTAGGTAGTGAAGAGACCCAGTACTTC.